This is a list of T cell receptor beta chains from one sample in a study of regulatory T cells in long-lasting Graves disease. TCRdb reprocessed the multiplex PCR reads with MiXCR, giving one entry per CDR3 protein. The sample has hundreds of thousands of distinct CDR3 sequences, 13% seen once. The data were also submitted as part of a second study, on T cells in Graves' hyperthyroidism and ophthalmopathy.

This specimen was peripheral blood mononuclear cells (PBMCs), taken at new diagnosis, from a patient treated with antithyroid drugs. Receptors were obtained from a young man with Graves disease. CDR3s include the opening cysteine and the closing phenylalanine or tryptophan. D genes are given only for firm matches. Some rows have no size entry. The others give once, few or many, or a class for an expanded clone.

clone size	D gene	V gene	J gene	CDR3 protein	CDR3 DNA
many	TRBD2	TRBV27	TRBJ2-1	CASVRIAGGYNEQFF	TGTGCCAGTGTGAGAATAGCGGGAGGGTACAATGAGCAGTTCTTC
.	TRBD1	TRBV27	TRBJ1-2	CASSLVGGEGYGYTF	TGTGCCAGCAGTTTAGTAGGGGGCGAGGGCTATGGCTACACCTTC
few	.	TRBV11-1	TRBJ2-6	CASSLVVSTGANVLTF	TGTGCCAGCAGCTTAGTTGTCAGCACTGGGGCCAACGTCCTGACTTTC
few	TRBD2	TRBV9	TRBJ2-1	CASSLEAGGRNEQFF	TGTGCCAGCAGCCTCGAGGCGGGAGGTAGGAATGAGCAGTTCTTC
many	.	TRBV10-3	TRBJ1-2	CAIRGGLSYGYTF	TGTGCCATCAGGGGCGGCCTTAGCTATGGCTACACCTTC
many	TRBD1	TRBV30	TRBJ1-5	CAWSGGQGWNQPQHF	TGTGCCTGGAGTGGGGGACAGGGGTGGAATCAGCCCCAGCATTTT
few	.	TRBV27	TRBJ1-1	CASSLSGNGGEAFF	TGTGCCAGCAGTTTATCCGGGAATGGAGGTGAAGCTTTCTTT
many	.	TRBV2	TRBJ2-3	CASSDSGRTDTQYF	TGTGCCAGCAGTGATAGCGGCCGCACAGATACGCAGTATTTT
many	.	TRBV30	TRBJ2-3	CAGRRNADTQYF	TGTGCTGGCCGGCGGAACGCAGATACGCAGTATTTT
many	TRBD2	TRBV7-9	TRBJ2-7	CASSLGPGGGGEQYF	TGTGCCAGCAGCTTAGGCCCCGGTGGGGGGGGCGAGCAGTACTTC
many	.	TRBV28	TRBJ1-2	CASSLGAGGYGYTF	TGTGCCAGCAGCTTGGGGGCCGGCGGCTATGGCTACACCTTC
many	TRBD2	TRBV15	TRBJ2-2	CATSNPSGRATGELFF	TGTGCCACCAGCAATCCCAGCGGGAGGGCCACCGGGGAGCTGTTTTTT
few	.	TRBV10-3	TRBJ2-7	CATGLSYEQYF	TGTGCCACGGGACTCTCCTACGAGCAGTACTTC
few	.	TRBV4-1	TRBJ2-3	CASSTDWESTDTQYF	TGCGCCAGCAGTACTGACTGGGAAAGCACAGATACGCAGTATTTT
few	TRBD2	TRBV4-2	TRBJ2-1	CASSQKRDQYNEQFF	TGTGCCAGCAGCCAAAAGCGGGACCAATACAATGAGCAGTTCTTC
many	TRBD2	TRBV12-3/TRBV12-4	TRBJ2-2	CASRSGGSTGELFF	TGTGCCAGCAGATCCGGCGGGAGCACCGGGGAGCTGTTTTTT
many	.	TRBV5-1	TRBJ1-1	CASSLGPQPGDTEAFF	TGCGCCAGCAGCTTGGGTCCGCAGCCAGGTGACACTGAAGCTTTCTTT
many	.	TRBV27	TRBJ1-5	CASSPGTLGSQPQHF	TGTGCCAGCAGTCCCGGGACCTTGGGGAGTCAGCCCCAGCATTTT
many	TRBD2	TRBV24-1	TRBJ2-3	CATSETSGGSGTQYF	TGTGCCACCAGTGAGACTAGCGGAGGGTCTGGTACGCAGTATTTT
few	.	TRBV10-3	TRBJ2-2	CAISESKLGRTNTGELFF	TGTGCCATCAGTGAGTCTAAGTTAGGCCGCACGAACACCGGGGAGCTGTTTTTT